This passage covers 20 T cell receptor beta chains from one sample sequenced in a study of regulatory T cells in long-lasting Graves disease. Building the TCR beta libraries relied on iRepertoire HTBI primers, and CDR3 regions underwent Arm-PCR. MiXCR was run by TCRdb on the multiplex PCR reads, yielding one entry per CDR3 protein. The table includes roughly 300,000 distinct CDR3 sequences, roughly a fifth detected once. Stated time point: persistent/refractory GD, antithyroid drugs over 5 years with positive TRAb. Generation of the TCR library employed RNA extracted from PBMCs. The source was peripheral blood mononuclear cells (PBMCs), collected when the disease was refractory, from a patient treated with antithyroid drugs. The receptors here all came from a female donor with Graves disease.

This clonotype has ten or more counts. The CDR3: CASSLPWGSLANYGYTF. Written as DNA, the CDR3 is TGTGCCAGCAGTTTACCGTGGGGCTCCCTAGCTAACTATGGCTACACCTTC. The chain recombines TRBV28 with TRBJ1-2, with D possibly TRBD1 on 5 matching bases. The CDR3 is 17 amino acids. The germline gives CDR1 MDHEN, CDR2 SYDVKM. V lost 2 bases to trimming and J lost 0 bases, with 16 bases between them.

Only a few counts were recorded for this clonotype. A read error may account for a junction end that differs from germline. The chain has TRBV7-9 and TRBJ1-1, with D maybe TRBD1 (6 bases). The CDR3 length is 14 residues. Germline V gives CDR1 SEHNR, CDR2 FQNEAQ (reference sequence). The CDR3 nucleotides are TGTGCCAGCAGCGTAGATGGGGGGGACACTGAAGCTTTTTTT. The encoded protein is CASSVDGGDTEAFF.

This clonotype was detected ten times or more. The J gene is TRBJ1-1, the V gene TRBV19; 7 bases are a match to TRBD1. J lost 1 base, V lost 5 bases, and 16 bases had no gene match. Germline loops: CDR1 LNHDA, CDR2 SQIVND (reference sequence). The CDR3 extends over 18 amino acids. CDR3 in amino acids: CASSSLPLKGTENTEAFF. In DNA, the CDR3 is TGTGCCAGTAGTTCTCTCCCCCTCAAGGGGACAGAGAACACTGAAGCTTTCTTT.

Ten or more counts support this clonotype. The chain has TRBV6-1 and TRBJ2-5; 8 bases align to TRBD2. Germline V lookup: CDR1 MNHNS, CDR2 SASEGT. V trimming: 5 bases; J trimming: 5 bases; junction bases outside the gene matches: 10. The CDR3 has 15 amino acids. CDR3 region: CASSTSPGLEETQYF. The CDR3 DNA follows: TGTGCCAGCAGTACCTCCCCGGGACTAGAGGAGACCCAGTACTTC.

This clonotype was seen a handful of times. This chain uses TRBV11-2 with TRBJ1-4; no firm D call. V was trimmed by 4 bases and J by 3 bases, leaving 9 bases between them. Looked up from germline, CDR1 is SGHAT and CDR2 is FQNNGV. There are 14 residues in the CDR3. CDR3 bases: TGTGCCAGCAGCTCGGAAGCCGCTAATGAAAAACTGTTTTTT. As protein: CASSSEAANEKLFF.

This clonotype has ten or more counts. The chain joins TRBV6-1 to TRBJ2-5; the D is unclear. CDR1 MNHNS and CDR2 SASEGT come from the germline V gene. The CDR3 covers 12 residues. The V end was cut by 5 bases, the J end by 7 bases, with 11 bases between. The CDR3 protein is CASSLDMATQYF. In nucleotides, the CDR3 is TGTGCCAGCAGTCTCGACATGGCGACCCAGTACTTC.

This clonotype was seen at least ten times. The chain uses TRBV5-1 and TRBJ2-7; D remains unclear. Germline loops: CDR1 SGHRS, CDR2 YFSETQ. Trimming shortened V by 0 bases and J by 4 bases, and 5 bases separated the two germline ends. CDR3 length equals 12 residues. Here the CDR3 reads CASSLEAYEQYF. The CDR3 DNA reads as TGCGCCAGCAGCTTGGAGGCTTACGAGCAGTACTTC.

The rearrangement uses TRBV18 and TRBJ2-6; 10 positions agree with TRBD1. CDR3 length equals 20 residues. Germline loops: CDR1 KGHSH, CDR2 LQKENI. V gave up 3 bases and J gave up 1 base; unmatched junction bases: 12. CDR3 amino acids: CASSPFSAQGQGSGANVLTF. The CDR3 DNA sequence: TGTGCCAGCTCACCCTTTTCGGCTCAGGGACAGGGGTCTGGGGCCAACGTCCTGACTTTC.

This clonotype was detected ten times or more. The chain couples TRBV12-3 or TRBV12-4 to TRBJ1-2, with 9 positions matching TRBD1. This CDR3 has 15 amino acids. Losses at the gene ends were 4 bases for V and 7 bases for J; bases not matched to a gene: 10. As DNA, the CDR3 is TGTGCCAGCAGTTCCCCGGACAGGGGTTCTTTTGGCTACACCTTC. Translated: CASSSPDRGSFGYTF.

This clonotype was observed a handful of times. CDR3 residues: CAWSRPTGGLTNEKLFF. DNA of the CDR3: TGTGCCTGGAGTAGACCCACAGGGGGACTGACTAATGAAAAACTGTTTTTT. This chain uses TRBV30 with TRBJ1-4; TRBD1 agrees at 8 bases. Germline V CDR1 and CDR2: GTSNPN, SVGIG (reference sequence). The trim removed 2 bases at V and 2 bases at J, leaving 10 bases unmatched. The CDR3 covers 17 residues.

As for this clonotype: Since a much larger clone is just one base distant, this may be a read error. The chain joins TRBV12-3 or TRBV12-4 to TRBJ2-5; D perhaps matches TRBD2 (6 bases). The CDR3 is made up of 14 amino acids. CDR3 amino acids: CASKPTGTWEIQYF. CDR3 nucleotides: TGTGCCAGCAAACCAACCGGGACTTGGGAGATCCAGTACTTC.

The table lists this clonotype with many counts. V usage is TRBV29-1 and J usage is TRBJ2-2, with no clear D. V was cut by 4 bases and J by 3 bases, with 6 bases left in between. This CDR3 contains 12 residues. CDR1 and CDR2 (germline): SQVTM, ANQGSEA. The DNA for the CDR3 is TGCAGCGTTGGGGTCTACACCGGGGAGCTGTTTTTT. This gives the protein CSVGVYTGELFF.

The rearrangement links TRBV20-1 to TRBJ2-7; D gene uncertain. V gave up 2 bases and J gave up 3 bases, with 5 bases separating them. This CDR3 is built from 11 residues. CDR1 and CDR2 (germline): DFQATT, SNEGSKA (reference sequence). CDR3 amino acids: CSARKIYEQYF. CDR3 DNA: TGCAGTGCTAGAAAGATCTACGAGCAGTACTTC.

This clonotype showed up just a few times. The rearrangement uses TRBV7-2 and TRBJ2-7, with a tentative D call TRBD2 (6 bases). Per germline, CDR1 SGHTA and CDR2 FQGNSA. V shed 1 base and J shed 2 bases, with 27 bases lying between them. This CDR3 is built from 20 residues. The DNA of the CDR3 is TGTGCCAGCAGCTTAGGTGGGGGGATGAATTTAGCGGCGTCGGCCTACGAGCAGTACTTC. It yields the protein CASSLGGGMNLAASAYEQYF. Combining the CDR3 with reference TRBV7-2 and TRBJ2-7 gives the whole variable domain GAGVSQSPSNKVTEKGKDVELRCDPISGHTALYWYRQSLGQGLEFLIYFQGNSAPDKSGLPSDRFSAERTGGSVSTLTIQRTQQEDSAVYLCASSLGGGMNLAASAYEQYFGPGTRLTVT.

This clonotype was observed at least ten times. The rearrangement links TRBV2 to TRBJ2-7; D uncertain. Germline V gene lookup returns CDR1 SNHLY and CDR2 FYNNEI. The V end lost 8 bases, the J end lost 6 bases, and 20 bases lay between the germline ends. The CDR3 contains 14 residues. CDR3 DNA sequence: TGTGCCAGCGGCCCTCGGTCACGGAACGGCGAGCAGTACTTC. It codes for CASGPRSRNGEQYF.

The chain couples TRBV7-9 to TRBJ1-1; no clear D gene. CDR3 length: 13 residues. V was pared by 5 bases and J by 4 bases, with 11 bases between. Germline V gives CDR1 SEHNR, CDR2 FQNEAQ (reference sequence). The chain's CDR3 is CASSQAWGTEAFF. In DNA form, the CDR3 reads TGTGCCAGCAGCCAGGCCTGGGGCACTGAAGCTTTCTTT.

This clonotype was recorded many times. The chain is built from TRBV12-3 or TRBV12-4 and TRBJ2-5, with 7 bases matching TRBD1. The length of the CDR3 is 13 residues. Trimming took 6 bases from V and 2 from J; bases not matched to a gene: 3. CDR3 sequence reads: CASSRDRQETQYF. CDR3 bases: TGTGCCAGCAGCCGGGACAGACAAGAGACCCAGTACTTC.

The chain links TRBV7-3 to TRBJ2-7; tentatively, D is TRBD1 (6 bases). Trimming pared 5 bases from V and 2 bases from J, leaving 16 bases between. Germline V gene lookup returns CDR1 SGHTA and CDR2 FQGTGA. The CDR3 covers 15 residues. CDR3 residues: CASSRPGHLTYEQYF. The CDR3 bases are TGTGCCAGCAGCCGACCGGGACACCTAACCTACGAGCAGTACTTC. Using reference TRBV7-3 and TRBJ2-7 for the parts outside the CDR3, the full variable domain is GAGVSQTPSNKVTEKGKYVELRCDPISGHTALYWYRQSLGQGPEFLIYFQGTGAADDSGLPNDRFFAVRPEGSVSTLKIQRTERGDSAVYLCASSRPGHLTYEQYFGPGTRLTVT.

This clonotype appeared a few times. The rearrangement links TRBV20-1 to TRBJ2-5; tentatively, D is TRBD2 (6 bases). Trimming cost V 1 base and J 5 bases, with 11 bases left between them. Looked up from germline, CDR1 is DFQATT and CDR2 is SNEGSKA (reference sequence). The CDR3 runs to 13 residues. The CDR3 sequence: CSARGQAGETQYF. CDR3 sequence (DNA): TGCAGTGCTAGAGGGCAGGCGGGGGAGACCCAGTACTTC.

J is TRBJ1-6 and V is TRBV6-1; 7 positions match TRBD1. Per germline, CDR1 MNHNS and CDR2 SASEGT. Trimming at V came to 6 bases and at J to 7 bases, leaving 0 bases not matched to a gene. The CDR3 consists of 12 residues. The CDR3 nucleotides are TGTGCCAGCAGGACAGGGAATTCACCCCTCCACTTT. It translates to CASRTGNSPLHF.